This T cell receptor (beta chain) was identified in a study of T-cell reconstitution after alpha-beta-depleted transplantation in children. This clonotype was recorded at least ten times. Its matching antigen is unknown. Unique molecular identifiers tagged the TCRbeta library. TCRdb reanalysed the PCR reads using MiXCR and keeps one entry per CDR3 protein. The sample has fewer than 40,000 distinct CDR3 sequences, approximately 7% seen once. Notes on the study in general: Surviving recipient T cells and thymic progenitors underlay high day-60 TCRbeta diversity in some patients. A year post-transplant, T-cell counts and diversity derived mostly from newly produced T cells. Several hundred expanded graft clones reportedly were the source of alpha-beta T cells about two months after transplant.

Germline loops: CDR1 GTSNPN, CDR2 SVGIG (reference sequence). Trimming took off 5 bases at V and 0 bases at J, with 10 bases between the two ends. This CDR3 has 13 amino acids. The source was peripheral blood, collected 60 days after TCRalphabeta/CD19-depleted stem cell transplant. This receptor was obtained from a child in the first two years of life who had a stem cell transplant for acute myeloid leukemia, so the T cells may come from the graft donor. V and J are TRBV30 and TRBJ1-1; D unclear. The DNA of the CDR3 is TGTGCCTGGTACTCGTATATGAACACTGAAGCTTTCTTT. It yields the protein CAWYSYMNTEAFF. The full variable domain, with the rest looked up from reference TRBV30 and TRBJ1-1, is SQTIHQWPATLVQPVGSPLSLECTVEGTSNPNLYWYRQAAGRGLQLLFYSVGIGQISSEVPQNLSASRPQDRQFILSSKKLLLSDSGFYLCAWYSYMNTEAFFGQGTRLTVV.